This is a list of T cell receptor beta chains from one sample in a study of blood T cell repertoires in COVID-19. TCRdb's table, derived via immunoSEQ multiplex PCR, lists solely in-frame clones and lacks some. The table records about 100,000 clones, 65% to 80% of them present only once. Input material: peripheral blood. These receptor sequences come from a man aged 70-80 years with acute or convalescent COVID-19. CDR3s include the opening cysteine and the closing phenylalanine or tryptophan. The D gene is left open where the match is weak. Clone size is given for some rows only: seen once, a few or many times, or a class if the clone is expanded.

j_gene	d_gene	abundance	v_gene	CDR3aa
TRBJ1-6	.	.	TRBV9	CASSALLSSYNSPLHF
TRBJ2-2	TRBD1	.	TRBV9	CASSVGQGPSNTGELFF
TRBJ1-3	.	.	TRBV4-2	CASSQGGSSGNTIYF
TRBJ2-1	.	.	TRBV7-2	CASSLVGSQGSNYNEQFF
TRBJ2-2	TRBD1	.	TRBV7-3	CASSNYRGTGELFF
TRBJ1-2	.	once	TRBV7-2	CASSPGGAANYGYTF
TRBJ2-7	TRBD1	.	TRBV2	CASSQRDRHSEQYF
TRBJ1-2	TRBD1	.	TRBV10-2	CATRLGIGQDYGYTF
TRBJ2-3	TRBD2	.	TRBV27	CASSSWGTRVTDTQYF
TRBJ2-4	.	.	TRBV6-5	CASTQGLAKNIQYF
TRBJ1-1	.	many	TRBV7-3	CASSSYMNTEAFF
TRBJ2-7	.	.	TRBV6-2/TRBV6-3	CASSYYGVDYEQYF
TRBJ1-1	.	.	TRBV18	CASSLPGMAFF
TRBJ1-2	TRBD1	once	TRBV25-1	CASRETGGPHYGYTF
TRBJ1-5	.	.	TRBV18	CASSPQSSGGQPQHF
TRBJ1-5	.	.	TRBV27	CASSLGGRRVSNQPQHF
TRBJ1-5	.	.	TRBV18	CASSPQRENQPQHF
TRBJ2-2	.	.	TRBV19	CASSGQRGNTGELFF
TRBJ2-5	.	.	TRBV11-3	CASSRQEEGETQYF
TRBJ2-3	.	.	TRBV6-5	CASSYSGRGTDTQYF
TRBJ1-2	.	.	TRBV6-2/TRBV6-3	CASSYPGDGAYGYTF
TRBJ2-3	TRBD2	once	TRBV11-1	CASSLRTSGDTQYF
TRBJ1-1	.	.	TRBV7-9	CASTSTGLNTEAFF
TRBJ2-7	TRBD1	.	TRBV5-1	CASSLNPGQGSNEQYF
TRBJ2-3	TRBD2	.	TRBV3-1/TRBV3-2	CASSPSGGATDTQYF
TRBJ2-2	TRBD2	.	TRBV14	CASSQQGGVTGELFF
TRBJ1-5	.	.	TRBV7-8	CASSRSLSNQPQHF
TRBJ1-1	.	few	TRBV6-2/TRBV6-3	CASSLMNTEAFF
TRBJ1-4	.	.	TRBV18	CASSPSERGANEKLFF
TRBJ1-1	.	.	TRBV15	CATRPDRGTEAFF
TRBJ2-3	.	.	TRBV5-1	CASSLLARGKTDTQYF
TRBJ1-1	TRBD1	.	TRBV10-3	CAISVQGTLEAFF
TRBJ1-2	TRBD1	once	TRBV6-5	CASTDRGPYGYTF
TRBJ2-7	.	.	TRBV18	CASSQSGSTYEQYF
TRBJ2-5	TRBD2	once	TRBV2	CASKLAGIGQETQYF
TRBJ2-3	TRBD1	few	TRBV2	CASTRQGTSTDTQYF
TRBJ2-7	.	.	TRBV11-3	CASSLRESSYEQYF
TRBJ2-3	TRBD2	.	TRBV5-1	CASTRRTSGGSSTDTQYF
TRBJ1-3	.	.	TRBV6-2/TRBV6-3	CASSYSRTTGNTIYF
TRBJ1-4	.	.	TRBV9	CASSPQEGRREKLFF
TRBJ1-4	.	.	TRBV7-9	CASSINLGAGEKLFF
TRBJ2-1	TRBD1	.	TRBV6-5	CASRPGQGNNEQFF
TRBJ1-1	TRBD1	.	TRBV27	CASSQGQGRGEAFF
TRBJ1-6	.	.	TRBV7-3	CASSLGRGRNSPLHF
TRBJ2-5	.	.	TRBV7-6	CASSPSTRETQYF
TRBJ2-5	.	.	TRBV10-2	CASSVGELETQYF
TRBJ1-2	TRBD1	few	TRBV7-9	CASSHTGADFYGYTF
TRBJ2-5	TRBD1	.	TRBV7-8	CASSLGTEETQYF
TRBJ2-2	.	.	TRBV14	CASSQVRQGLVGELFF
TRBJ2-5	TRBD1	.	TRBV6-5	CASSSIAGQGSETQYF
TRBJ1-6	.	.	TRBV5-1	CASSLGSGAGNSPLHF
TRBJ1-3	TRBD1	.	TRBV6-5	CASSYGTGPGNTIYF
TRBJ2-7	.	.	TRBV5-8	CASSYGQTYEQYF
TRBJ2-7	TRBD1	.	TRBV19	CASSLSGTAYEQYF
TRBJ1-1	TRBD1	.	TRBV2	CANHRGVNTEAFF